Presented here are 15 T cell receptor beta chains from one specimen sequenced in a study of blood T cell repertoires in COVID-19. Assay: immunoSEQ multiplex PCR; the TCRdb copy retains only in-frame clones and omits some. The table includes around 150,000 clones, about 88% detected once. The sample taken for sequencing was peripheral blood. These receptor sequences come from a human donor with COVID-19, enrolled during active disease. The donor label of this sample is uncertain.

The rearrangement joins TRBV6-1 to TRBJ1-6, with TRBD1 identical over 8 bases. CDR3 length: 16 residues. Germline trimming cut 0 bases from V and 5 bases from J; bases unmatched to any gene: 3. From germline, CDR1 is MNHNS and CDR2 SASEGT. The CDR3, as DNA: TGTGCCAGCAGTGAAGCTGGGACAGGTAATAATTCACCCCTCCACTTT. The encoded protein is CASSEAGTGNNSPLHF.

The genes are TRBV9 and TRBJ2-7; 8 nucleotides agree with TRBD1. Per the germline V gene, CDR1 is SGDLS and CDR2 is YYNGEE. Trimming removed 2 bases from V and 3 bases from J; junction bases left unmatched: 4. The CDR3 extends over 14 amino acids. This CDR3 is CASSVGTGVYEQYF. The CDR3 DNA reads TGTGCCAGCAGCGTTGGGACAGGAGTCTACGAGCAGTACTTC.

This sequence joins TRBV5-4 and TRBJ2-7; D possibly corresponds to TRBD2 (6 bases). Trimming cost V 0 bases and J 0 bases, with 10 bases left between them. Germline CDR1 is SGHNT and CDR2 is YYREEE (reference sequence). CDR3 length: 15 residues. CDR3 amino acids: CASSLDWGDSYEQYF. The CDR3 nucleotides read TGTGCCAGCAGCTTGGATTGGGGGGACTCCTACGAGCAGTACTTC.

This chain joins TRBV24-1 and TRBJ2-4; 7 nucleotides agree with TRBD2. Germline CDR1 reads KGHDR; CDR2 reads SFDVKD. J gave up 0 bases and V 7 bases, and 8 bases lay outside the gene matches. The CDR3 sequence is 16 residues long. The CDR3 is CATSSLAAKAKNIQYF. In DNA, the CDR3 is TGTGCCACCAGCTCCCTAGCGGCAAAAGCCAAAAACATTCAGTACTTC.

V usage is TRBV6-2 or TRBV6-3 and J usage is TRBJ2-7; D possibly corresponds to TRBD1 (5 bases). V was shortened by 5 bases and J by 6 bases, with 8 bases between the two germline ends. The CDR3 is 11 residues long. Looked up from germline, CDR1 is MNHEY and CDR2 is SVGEGT. The CDR3 spells CASSRRVEQYF. CDR3 in DNA: TGTGCCAGCAGTCGCAGGGTCGAGCAGTACTTC.

The chain is built from TRBV19 and TRBJ1-6; 8 nucleotides match TRBD1. After removal of 5 bases from V and 9 bases from J, the junction contained 3 bases not matched to a gene. Germline assignment: CDR1 LNHDA and CDR2 SQIVND (reference sequence). The length of the CDR3 is 13 residues. CDR3 amino acids: CASSEQGVSPLHF. CDR3 sequence (DNA): TGTGCCAGTAGTGAACAGGGGGTTTCACCCCTCCACTTT. The full variable domain, rest sourced from reference TRBV19 and TRBJ1-6, is DGGITQSPKYLFRKEGQNVTLSCEQNLNHDAMYWYRQDPGQGLRLIYYSQIVNDFQKGDIAEGYSVSREKKESFPLTVTSAQKNPTAFYLCASSEQGVSPLHFGNGTRLTVT.

This clone was picked up a small number of times. This rearrangement joins TRBV2 to TRBJ1-1; unclear D gene. This CDR3 is 11 amino acids long. CDR1 is SNHLY and CDR2 is FYNNEI in the germline V gene. The CDR3 coding sequence is TGTGTCAGTGTGTCGTACACTGAAGCTTTCTTT. Protein product: CVSVSYTEAFF.

The chain links TRBV28 to TRBJ2-5; 7 bases agree with TRBD2. Germline CDR1 MDHEN, CDR2 SYDVKM. The CDR3 length is 17 residues. V lost 6 bases to trimming and J lost 2 bases; unmatched junction nucleotides: 15. In DNA form, the CDR3 reads TGTGCCAGCAGGACAGCGGGGCGAAAGCGCCCTCAAGAGACCCAGTACTTC. Protein: CASRTAGRKRPQETQYF.

The chain combines TRBV6-4 with TRBJ1-6; D remains unclear. CDR1 and CDR2 (germline): MRHNA, SNTAGT. The V gene lost 0 bases and the J gene lost 8 bases, with 5 bases spanning the gap. There are 13 residues in the CDR3. The CDR3 coding sequence is TGTGCCAGCAGTGACTCACGAGATTCACCCCTCCACTTT. Protein product: CASSDSRDSPLHF.

The chain is built from TRBV5-1 and TRBJ2-7; a weak D match, TRBD2 (6 bases). V was trimmed by 0 bases and J by 1 base, leaving 8 bases between them. The germline V gene has CDR1 SGHRS and CDR2 YFSETQ. This CDR3 has 14 residues. CDR3 protein: CASSLGRGSYEQYF. DNA for the CDR3: TGCGCCAGCAGCTTGGGCCGGGGGTCCTACGAGCAGTACTTC.

V gene TRBV14 combines with J gene TRBJ2-5, with 8 bases that match TRBD2. The CDR3 is 16 amino acids. The germline CDR1 and CDR2 sequences are SGHDN and FVKESK. The ends lost 0 bases at V and 4 bases at J; junction bases unmatched: 7. The CDR3 here is CASSQDFGGVGETQYF. CDR3 coding DNA: TGTGCCAGCAGCCAAGATTTCGGGGGGGTAGGAGAGACCCAGTACTTC.

The gene calls are TRBV5-1 and TRBJ2-5; no clear D. Trimming removed 7 bases from V and 5 bases from J, with 15 bases in between. Germline CDR1 SGHRS, CDR2 YFSETQ. The CDR3 runs 13 residues. The CDR3 loop reads CASFLGDGETQYF. CDR3 bases: TGCGCCAGCTTCCTTGGAGACGGGGAGACCCAGTACTTC.

The J gene is TRBJ1-2, the V gene TRBV27; 9 nucleotides agree with TRBD1. The germline gives CDR1 MNHEY, CDR2 SMNVEV (reference sequence). This CDR3 is 12 amino acids long. Trimming removed 6 bases from V and 7 bases from J; junction bases left unmatched: 3. CDR3 loop: CASSTGGFGYTF. Here the CDR3 DNA reads TGTGCCAGCAGCACAGGGGGCTTTGGCTACACCTTC.

V usage is TRBV9 and J usage is TRBJ2-1, with TRBD2 matching over 8 bases. The CDR3 runs 14 residues. Looked up from germline, CDR1 is SGDLS and CDR2 is YYNGEE. Trimming removed 3 bases from V and 8 bases from J; junction bases left unmatched: 7. This CDR3 is CASSAAPGGDEQFF. CDR3 sequence (DNA): TGTGCCAGCAGCGCCGCCCCCGGGGGGGATGAGCAGTTCTTC.

A word on this clone: Distinct nucleotide sequences in the sample also encode this CDR3. The chain uses TRBV5-1 and TRBJ2-5; TRBD2 matches 14 bases. Germline CDR1 is SGHRS and CDR2 is YFSETQ. The CDR3 is 16 residues long. Losses at the gene ends were 5 bases for V and 1 base for J; bases not matched to a gene: 4. Written as DNA, the CDR3 is TGCGCCAGCAGTCTTGGACTAGCGGGGGGCCAAGAGACCCAGTACTTC. Encoded protein: CASSLGLAGGQETQYF.